Shown below are 24 T cell receptor beta chains from a single sample sequenced in a study of lymphopenia after photon versus proton radiotherapy. Repertoires were generated with immunoSEQ multiplex PCR, while TCRdb's copy carries only in-frame clones and drops some. The sample has 24,000 or so clones, around four fifths seen once. This specimen was peripheral blood, taken from a patient treated with photon-based radiotherapy. All receptors derive from a man aged 35 to 55 with gastric cancer.

This rearrangement joins TRBV6-5 to TRBJ1-1, with TRBD1 matching over 7 bases. CDR1 MNHEY and CDR2 SVGAGI come from the germline V gene. This CDR3 contains 12 residues. V lost 0 bases and J lost 8; bases outside the gene matches: 0. The CDR3 sequence: CASSYSTGEAFF. CDR3 nucleotides: TGTGCCAGCAGTTACTCGACAGGGGAAGCTTTCTTT.

The CDR3 loop reads CASSLGVDVETQYF. The CDR3 DNA reads TGTGCCAGCAGCTTGGGCGTTGATGTGGAGACCCAGTACTTC. This sequence joins TRBV5-8 and TRBJ2-5; D ambiguous. Looked up from germline, CDR1 is SGHTS and CDR2 is YDEGEE. The CDR3 covers 14 residues. Trimming shortened V by 0 bases and J by 5 bases, and 11 bases separated the two germline ends.

The chain couples TRBV7-9 to TRBJ2-4, with TRBD1 matching 7 bases. The CDR3 loop spans 15 amino acids. After removal of 4 bases from V and 2 bases from J, the junction contained 5 bases not matched to a gene. The germline CDR1 and CDR2 sequences are SEHNR and FQNEAQ (reference sequence). This CDR3 reads CASSSTGVPKNIQYF. As DNA, the CDR3 is TGTGCCAGCAGCTCTACAGGGGTGCCCAAAAACATTCAGTACTTC.

A single count supports this clone. V and J are TRBV9 and TRBJ1-2; the D is unclear. CDR3 length: 12 amino acids. Deletions cut 5 bases from V and 8 bases from J, with 13 bases between. Looked up from germline, CDR1 is SGDLS and CDR2 is YYNGEE. CDR3 region: CASREGSRGYTF. CDR3 nucleotides: TGTGCCAGCAGAGAAGGTTCCAGGGGCTACACCTTC.

This chain connects TRBV2 to TRBJ2-1; D gene ambiguous. Germline CDR1 is SNHLY and CDR2 is FYNNEI. This CDR3 has 12 residues. The V and J ends lost 4 bases and 4 bases respectively, with 5 bases between them. DNA for the CDR3: TGTGCCAGCAGTGGGGGTTACAATGAGCAGTTCTTC. This gives the protein CASSGGYNEQFF.

The J gene is TRBJ2-2, the V gene TRBV18; D not certain. The CDR3 consists of 18 residues. Germline V gives CDR1 KGHSH, CDR2 LQKENI. With 6 bases removed from V and 7 bases from J, the gap between germline ends came to 27 bases. The chain's CDR3 is CASSPTSYRVRKGGELFF. CDR3 DNA: TGTGCCAGCTCGCCTACTTCCTACCGGGTCAGAAAAGGCGGGGAGCTGTTTTTT.

The chain combines TRBV4-2 with TRBJ2-7; TRBD2 matches at 9 bases. The CDR3 covers 17 residues. The V and J ends lost 0 bases and 4 bases, in that order; junction bases with no gene match: 10. Germline V lookup: CDR1 LGHNA, CDR2 YNFKEQ. CDR3 residues: CASSQDWRGGLNYEQYF. For the CDR3, the DNA is TGTGCCAGCAGCCAAGATTGGCGGGGGGGCCTGAATTACGAGCAGTACTTC.

In nucleotides, the CDR3 is TGCGCCAGCAGCTTCGGCCCGTCGAGCTCCTACGAGCAGTACTTC. It encodes CASSFGPSSSYEQYF. This chain joins TRBV5-1 and TRBJ2-7; D remains ambiguous. This CDR3 spans 15 amino acids. Germline V gene lookup returns CDR1 SGHRS and CDR2 YFSETQ. Trimming stripped 2 bases from V and 0 bases from J, with 12 bases between.

In this sample, this clone turned up a few times. The rearrangement joins TRBV11-3 to TRBJ1-1; a possible D gene is TRBD1 (5 bases). The CDR3 covers 15 residues. CDR1 is SGHNT, CDR2 YENEEA, per germline. V was shortened by 5 bases and J by 5 bases, with 18 bases between the two germline ends. The CDR3 DNA follows: TGTGCCAGCAGCCCGTCAGGGTATCGGAGTACTGAAGCTTTCTTT. It yields the protein CASSPSGYRSTEAFF. Supplemented by reference TRBV11-3 and TRBJ1-1, the full variable domain reads EAGVVQSPRYKIIEKKQPVAFWCNPISGHNTLYWYLQNLGQGPELLIRYENEEAVDDSQLPKDRFSAERLKGVDSTLKIQPAELGDSAVYLCASSPSGYRSTEAFFGQGTRLTVV.

This sequence joins TRBV4-1 and TRBJ2-1; D not resolved. CDR1 is MGHRA and CDR2 is YSYEKL in the germline V gene. The CDR3 totals 15 residues. V was cut by 2 bases and J by 5 bases, with 13 bases left in between. In DNA, the CDR3 is TGCGCCAGCAGCCAAATCGGCAGGACCCACAATGAGCAGTTCTTC. Residues: CASSQIGRTHNEQFF.

A single count supports this clone. CDR3 bases: TGTGCCAGCAGCTACTGGGGGGCAGATACGCAGTATTTT. Protein product: CASSYWGADTQYF. The chain is built from TRBV5-4 and TRBJ2-3, with TRBD2 as a possible D gene (6 bases). Trimming shortened V by 3 bases and J by 4 bases, and 9 bases separated the two germline ends. CDR3 length: 13 residues. Germline CDR1 and CDR2: SGHNT and YYREEE (reference sequence). The entire variable domain, with the rest obtained from reference TRBV5-4 and TRBJ2-3, is as follows: ETGVTQSPTHLIKTRGQQVTLRCSSQSGHNTVSWYQQALGQGPQFIFQYYREEENGRGNFPPRFSGLQFPNYSSELNVNALELDDSALYLCASSYWGADTQYFGPGTRLTVL.

The genes are TRBV29-1 and TRBJ2-1, with TRBD1 as a possible D gene (6 bases). Germline V gives CDR1 SQVTM, CDR2 ANQGSEA. The CDR3 is 13 amino acids. Trimming stripped 4 bases from V and 4 bases from J, with 11 bases between. The chain's CDR3 is CSVGDNTYNEQFF. The CDR3, as DNA: TGCAGCGTTGGGGACAATACATACAATGAGCAGTTCTTC.

The chain uses TRBV27 and TRBJ2-1, with 10 nucleotides matching TRBD2. CDR1 is MNHEY and CDR2 is SMNVEV in the germline V gene (reference sequence). With V trimmed by 2 bases and J by 16 bases, 17 bases remained unmatched. This CDR3 is 16 amino acids long. CDR3: CASSLSALAGAHGRFF. The CDR3 DNA sequence: TGTGCCAGCAGTTTAAGCGCGCTAGCGGGGGCTCATGGACGATTCTTC.

J is TRBJ1-1 and V is TRBV2, with no clear D. The V and J ends lost 4 bases and 5 bases respectively, with 11 bases between them. The CDR3 has 13 amino acids. CDR1 is SNHLY, CDR2 FYNNEI, per germline. CDR3: CASSAVEGTEAFF. CDR3 in DNA: TGTGCCAGCAGTGCAGTAGAAGGGACTGAAGCTTTCTTT.

This chain connects TRBV9 to TRBJ2-5, with 7 nucleotides matching TRBD1. The CDR3 runs to 14 residues. Trimming took 3 bases from V and 1 from J; bases not matched to a gene: 3. Germline V gene sequence: CDR1 SGDLS, CDR2 YYNGEE. DNA of the CDR3: TGTGCCAGCAGCGCCGGGACAGTCCAAGAGACCCAGTACTTC. It yields the protein CASSAGTVQETQYF.

The CDR3 is CASSLVGGVQETQYF. In nucleotides, the CDR3 is TGTGCCAGCAGCTTAGTGGGGGGGGTTCAAGAGACCCAGTACTTC. The chain links TRBV7-9 to TRBJ2-5, with TRBD2 matching 7 bases. V shed 1 base and J 2 bases; nucleotides not matched to a gene: 4. CDR3 length: 15 amino acids. Germline V CDR1 and CDR2: SEHNR, FQNEAQ (reference sequence).

This clone was recorded only once. The genes are TRBV5-6 and TRBJ1-2; no definite D call. The CDR3 extends over 16 amino acids. Germline CDR1 reads SGHDT; CDR2 reads YYEEEE. V was trimmed by 3 bases and J by 8 bases, leaving 23 bases between them. The CDR3 bases are TGTGCCAGCAGCTCGGATGGGTTATTATTCTTGGAGGGCTACACCTTC. Translating it yields CASSSDGLLFLEGYTF. The complete variable domain, with remaining parts taken from reference TRBV5-6 and TRBJ1-2, reads DAGVTQSPTHLIKTRGQQVTLRCSPKSGHDTVSWYQQALGQGPQFIFQYYEEEERQRGNFPDRFSGHQFPNYSSELNVNALLLGDSALYLCASSSDGLLFLEGYTFGSGTRLTVV.

The chain links TRBV4-3 to TRBJ1-4; D uncertain. The CDR3 loop spans 15 amino acids. The germline V and J ends were trimmed by 0 bases and 8 bases, with 13 bases remaining between them. CDR1 and CDR2 (germline): LGHNA, YSLEER. The CDR3 region is CASSQDYGEWEKLFF. DNA of the CDR3: TGCGCCAGCAGCCAAGATTACGGGGAATGGGAAAAACTGTTTTTT.

The chain employs TRBV30 and TRBJ1-2; no definite D call. CDR1 is GTSNPN and CDR2 is SVGIG in the germline V gene (reference sequence). V lost 3 bases, J lost 4 bases, and 15 bases lay in between. The CDR3 loop spans 14 amino acids. In DNA, the CDR3 is TGTGCCTGGAGCGAAACATGGGGTAGCTATGGCTACACCTTC. Translation gives CAWSETWGSYGYTF. Full variable domain (missing parts from reference TRBV30 and TRBJ1-2): SQTIHQWPATLVQPVGSPLSLECTVEGTSNPNLYWYRQAAGRGLQLLFYSVGIGQISSEVPQNLSASRPQDRQFILSSKKLLLSDSGFYLCAWSETWGSYGYTFGSGTRLTVV.

This clone has just one count. CDR3 nucleotides: TGCGCCAGCAGCCTAGATCCGGGCCCCAATCAGCCCCAGCATTTT. Amino acid sequence: CASSLDPGPNQPQHF. This chain uses TRBV4-1 with TRBJ1-5; D unclear. With 4 bases removed from V and 3 bases from J, the gap between germline ends came to 13 bases. CDR3 length: 15 residues. Germline V lookup: CDR1 MGHRA, CDR2 YSYEKL.

The chain uses TRBV7-2 and TRBJ2-1; TRBD1 aligns across 9 bases. The junction had 12 bases not matched to a gene; V was cut back by 7 bases and J by 8 bases. This CDR3 comprises 15 residues. Germline loops: CDR1 SGHTA, CDR2 FQGNSA. CDR3 nucleotides: TGTGCCAGCACATCTCGGGGACAGGGAAATCATGAGCAGTTCTTC. Translated, it gives CASTSRGQGNHEQFF.

As DNA, the CDR3 is TGTGCCAGCAGCCCCCTAGGAGGGGAGGGCCAGCCCCAGCATTTT. Residues: CASSPLGGEGQPQHF. The rearrangement links TRBV7-6 to TRBJ1-5; possibly TRBD1 for D (5 bases). The CDR3 is 15 residues long. Germline V CDR1 and CDR2: SGHVS, FNYEAQ. V was shortened by 5 bases and J by 7 bases, with 18 bases between the two germline ends.

The chain recombines TRBV2 with TRBJ2-5; D is uncertain. CDR1 and CDR2 from the germline V gene are SNHLY and FYNNEI. This CDR3 region has 11 residues. Trimming took off 7 bases at V and 6 bases at J, with 9 bases between the two ends. CDR3 in amino acids: CASTSEKTQYF. CDR3 coding DNA: TGTGCCAGCACGTCGGAAAAGACCCAGTACTTC.

This chain uses TRBV5-6 with TRBJ1-5; D is unresolved. Germline-derived CDR1 and CDR2 are SGHDT and YYEEEE. The CDR3 covers 14 residues. Trimming pared 2 bases from V and 4 bases from J, leaving 10 bases between. The DNA for the CDR3 is TGTGCCAGCAGCTTTCGTGCGAGGAATCAGCCCCAGCATTTT. It encodes CASSFRARNQPQHF.